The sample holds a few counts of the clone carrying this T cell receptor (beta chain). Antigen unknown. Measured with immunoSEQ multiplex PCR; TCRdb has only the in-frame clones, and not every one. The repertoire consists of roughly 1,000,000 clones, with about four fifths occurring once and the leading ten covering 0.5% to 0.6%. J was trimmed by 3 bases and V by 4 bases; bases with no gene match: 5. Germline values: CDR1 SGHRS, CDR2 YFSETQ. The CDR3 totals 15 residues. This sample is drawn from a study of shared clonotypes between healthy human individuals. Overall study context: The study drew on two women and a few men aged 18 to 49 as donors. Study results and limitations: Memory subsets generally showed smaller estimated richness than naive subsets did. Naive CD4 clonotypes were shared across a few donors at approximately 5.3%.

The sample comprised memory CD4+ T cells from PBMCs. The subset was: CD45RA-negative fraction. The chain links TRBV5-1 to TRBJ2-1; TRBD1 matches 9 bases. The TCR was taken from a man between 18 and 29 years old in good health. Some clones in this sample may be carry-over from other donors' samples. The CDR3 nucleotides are TGCGCCAGCAGCAAGGACAGGGGTCACTACAATGAGCAGTTCTTC. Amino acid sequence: CASSKDRGHYNEQFF.